The rows below give T cell receptor beta chains drawn from one sample of a study of identical twins. One entry per CDR3 protein, called by TCRdb with MiXCR from the 5' RACE reads. The sample shows approximately 220,000 distinct CDR3 sequences, approximately 8.3% of them seen only once. This sample also appeared in a second study, on yellow fever vaccine responses in identical twins.

Material: memory (CD45RO+) T cells sorted from blood. These receptors all come from a woman between 18 and 29 years old in good health. The conserved cysteine and the conserved F or W are not part of the CDR3 here.

v_call	j_call	cdr3_aa
TRBV4-3	TRBJ1-4	ASSQDGGGKKLF
TRBV7-2	TRBJ2-2	ASRPGTATGELF
TRBV28	TRBJ1-2	ASSFAAANGYT
TRBV5-4	TRBJ2-3	ASSSRGWGTDTQY
TRBV18	TRBJ2-3	ASSPQRDRLRTDTQY
TRBV12-3/TRBV12-4	TRBJ2-1	ASTRTRLYNEQF
TRBV7-2	TRBJ2-1	ASTGGDGTYNEQF
TRBV5-1	TRBJ1-6	ASSQAGTGNYSPLH
TRBV3-1	TRBJ2-1	ASSQDRTSAKAEQF
TRBV19	TRBJ2-2	ASQAGTGGFTGELF
TRBV21-1	TRBJ2-7	ASSHQRKPRPYEQY
TRBV3-1	TRBJ2-7	ASSQDMASGYEQY
TRBV3-1	TRBJ2-5	ASSQTTGGRGGQETQY
TRBV5-5	TRBJ2-1	ASSLSLTSGNEQF
TRBV12-3/TRBV12-4	TRBJ2-5	ASSSSRETQY